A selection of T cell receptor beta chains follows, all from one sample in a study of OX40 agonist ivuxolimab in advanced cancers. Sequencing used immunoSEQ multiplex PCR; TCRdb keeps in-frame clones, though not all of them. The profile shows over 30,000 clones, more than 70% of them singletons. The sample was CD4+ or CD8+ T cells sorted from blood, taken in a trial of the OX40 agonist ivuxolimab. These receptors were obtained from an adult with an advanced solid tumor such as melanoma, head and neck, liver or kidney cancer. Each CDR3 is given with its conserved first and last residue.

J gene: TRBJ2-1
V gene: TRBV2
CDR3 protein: CATGTSGQSSYNEQFF

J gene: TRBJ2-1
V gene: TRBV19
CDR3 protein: CASNSGGSSYNEQFF

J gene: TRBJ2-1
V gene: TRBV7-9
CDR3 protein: CASSPPGGESHNEQFF

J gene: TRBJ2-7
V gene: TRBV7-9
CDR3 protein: CASSSSADNLGDEQYF

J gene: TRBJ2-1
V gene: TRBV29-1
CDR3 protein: CSVGGLAGAPTVNEQFF

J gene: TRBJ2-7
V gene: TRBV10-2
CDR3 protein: CASRGQGFDEQYF

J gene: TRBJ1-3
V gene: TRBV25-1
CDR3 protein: CASSESSSGNTIYF

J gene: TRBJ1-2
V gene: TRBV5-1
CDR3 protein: CARAMGLVRELLYGYTF

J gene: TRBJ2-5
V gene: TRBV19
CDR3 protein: CASSIRTNSPQETQYF

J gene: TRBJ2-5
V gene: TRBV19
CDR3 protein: CASSKRLPETQYF

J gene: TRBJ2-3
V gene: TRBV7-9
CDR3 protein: CASGRLQRETDTQYF

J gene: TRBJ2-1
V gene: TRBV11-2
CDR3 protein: CASSLDNPPSEQFF

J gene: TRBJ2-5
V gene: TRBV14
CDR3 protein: CASSLKRGTIGETQYF

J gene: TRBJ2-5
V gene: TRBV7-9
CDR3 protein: CASNGAFQETQYF

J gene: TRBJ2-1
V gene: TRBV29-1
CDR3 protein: CSVIWGTIEGNEQFF

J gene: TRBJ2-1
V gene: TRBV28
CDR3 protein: CASSLGTDAYNEQFF

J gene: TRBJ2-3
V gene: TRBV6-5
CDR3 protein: CASSYSSTSTDTQYF

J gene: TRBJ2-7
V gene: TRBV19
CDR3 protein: CASSMESSGSYEQYF

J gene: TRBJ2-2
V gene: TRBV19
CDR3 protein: CASSIGFTNTGELFF

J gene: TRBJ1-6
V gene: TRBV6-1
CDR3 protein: CASSEYHWDRMSSYNSPLHF

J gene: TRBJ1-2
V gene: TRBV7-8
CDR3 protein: CASSPGPGYTF

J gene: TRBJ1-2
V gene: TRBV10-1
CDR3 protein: CASSESTGKGAGGYTF

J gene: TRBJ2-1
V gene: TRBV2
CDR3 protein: CASSKNSGGSSYNEQFF

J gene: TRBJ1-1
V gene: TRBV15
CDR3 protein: CATSRDRLNMNTEAFF

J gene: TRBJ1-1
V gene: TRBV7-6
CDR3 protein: CASTAGGTEAFF

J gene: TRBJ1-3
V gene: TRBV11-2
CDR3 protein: CASSLDRGLTGNTIYF

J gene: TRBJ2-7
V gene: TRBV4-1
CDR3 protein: CASSQVSRASGEQYF

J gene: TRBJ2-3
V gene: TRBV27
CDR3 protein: CASSLWAQGFRDTQYF

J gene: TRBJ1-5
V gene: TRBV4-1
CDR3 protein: CASSRMGDNQPQHF

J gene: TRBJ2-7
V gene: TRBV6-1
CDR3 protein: CASSETNGGFYEQYF

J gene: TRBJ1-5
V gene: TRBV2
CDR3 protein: CASSVGQFSNQPQHF

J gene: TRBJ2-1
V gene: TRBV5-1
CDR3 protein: CASSVYGTSRLDEQFF

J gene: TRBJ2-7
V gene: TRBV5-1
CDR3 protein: CASSFGLAGRYEQYF

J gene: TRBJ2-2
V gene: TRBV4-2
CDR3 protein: CASSQDTTVGSGELFF

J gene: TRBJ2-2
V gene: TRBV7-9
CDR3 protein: CASSRQGNGELFF

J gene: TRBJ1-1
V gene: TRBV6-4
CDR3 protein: CASSVGTDTEAFF

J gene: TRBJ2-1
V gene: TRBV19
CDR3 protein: CASTPVSGGDNEQFF

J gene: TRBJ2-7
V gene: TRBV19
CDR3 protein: CASSPGTGLREQYF

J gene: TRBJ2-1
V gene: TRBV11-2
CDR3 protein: CASSHEQGLDYNEQFF

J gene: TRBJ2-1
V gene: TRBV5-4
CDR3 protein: CASSLASSYNEQFF

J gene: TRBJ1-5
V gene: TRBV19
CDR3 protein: CASRDRAGQPQHF

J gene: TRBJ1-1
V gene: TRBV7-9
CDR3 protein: CASSLRLDTEAFF

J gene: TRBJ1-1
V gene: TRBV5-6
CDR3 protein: CASKQQGNTEAFF

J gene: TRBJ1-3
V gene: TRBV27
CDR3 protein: CASSLSGGNTIYF

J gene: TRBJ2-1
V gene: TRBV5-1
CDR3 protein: CASSPPLAGGYNEQFF

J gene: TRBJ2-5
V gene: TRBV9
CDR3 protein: CASSVDFLQETQYF

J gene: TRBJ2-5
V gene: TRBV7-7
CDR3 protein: CASSPRTGNQETQYF

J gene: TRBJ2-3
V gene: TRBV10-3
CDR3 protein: CAISDLVIAHTDTQYF

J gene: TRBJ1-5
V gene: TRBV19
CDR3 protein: CASSTGGSNQPQHF

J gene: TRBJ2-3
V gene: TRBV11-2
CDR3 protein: CASSQVGEGPDTQYF

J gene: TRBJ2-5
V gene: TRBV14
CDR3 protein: CASSLDGGSTETQYF

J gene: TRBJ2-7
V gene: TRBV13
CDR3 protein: CASSPGTSGSREQYF

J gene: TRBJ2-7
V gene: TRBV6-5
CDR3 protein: CASSPRSSYEQYF

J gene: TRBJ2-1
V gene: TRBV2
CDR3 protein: CASSLVGNEQFF

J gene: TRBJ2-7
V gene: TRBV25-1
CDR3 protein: CASDDWGSGYEQYF

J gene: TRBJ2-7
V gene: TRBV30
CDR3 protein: CAWGQGSSYEQYF

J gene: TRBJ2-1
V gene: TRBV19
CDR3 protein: CASTPGGGGPGPYNEQFF

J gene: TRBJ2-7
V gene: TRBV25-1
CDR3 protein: CASSDGQQTAYEQYF

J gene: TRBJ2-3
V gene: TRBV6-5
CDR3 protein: CASSPRSGVDTQYF

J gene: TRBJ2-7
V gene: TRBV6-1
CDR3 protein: CAKLAREVYEQYF